These T cell receptor beta chains were read from a single sample in a study of early T cells in non-severe SARS-CoV-2 infection. TCRdb reprocessed the 5' RACE reads via MiXCR and lists one record per CDR3 protein. This table has approximately 58,000 distinct CDR3 sequences, around 12% appearing once. Sequencing was performed on whole blood, taken at baseline. The receptors stem from an adult who was a healthcare worker with PCR-confirmed SARS-CoV-2 infection or an uninfected control (not recorded which). The CDR3 runs from the conserved cysteine through the conserved F or W. The D gene is left open where the match is weak. Expanded clones get a size class; other rows say once, few or many, or leave the size out.

abundance,d_gene,j_gene,v_gene,CDR3nt,CDR3aa
.,.,TRBJ1-2,TRBV18,TGTGCCAGCTCACCGTCGAACCCTGGGACCCCAACCTTC,CASSPSNPGTPTF
.,.,TRBJ1-1,TRBV9,TGTGCCAGCAGCGAAGGACAGAGGAACACTGAAGCTTTCTTT,CASSEGQRNTEAFF
many,.,TRBJ2-4,TRBV11-2,TGTGCCAGCAGCCCTCCCGGTGAGAAAAACATTCAGTACTTC,CASSPPGEKNIQYF
many,.,TRBJ2-1,TRBV24-1,TGTGCCACCAGTGATTTCTTCGGGGGAGGAAACAATGAGCAGTTCTTC,CATSDFFGGGNNEQFF
.,.,TRBJ2-2,TRBV20-1,TGCAGTACGCGATTTCCGGGACTGGTGAACACCGGGGAGCTGTTTTTT,CSTRFPGLVNTGELFF
.,.,TRBJ2-3,TRBV6-1,TGTGCCAGCAGTGTGGGGTGGCCCCTAGATACGCAGTATTTT,CASSVGWPLDTQYF
many,TRBD2,TRBJ2-1,TRBV7-6,TGTGCCAGCAGCGAACGGGACCAGCGGGGTGAGCAGTTCTTC,CASSERDQRGEQFF
many,.,TRBJ2-6,TRBV11-2,TGTGCCAGCACCACGCCGGCTGGGGCCAACGTCCTGACTTTC,CASTTPAGANVLTF
many,.,TRBJ2-5,TRBV2,TGTGCCAGCAGCGGTCCTAGCGACCAAGAGACCCAGTACTTC,CASSGPSDQETQYF
many,.,TRBJ2-7,TRBV12-3/TRBV12-4,TGTGCCAGCCGAATGGGGCAAGGCGAGCAGTACTTC,CASRMGQGEQYF
many,.,TRBJ1-2,TRBV6-6,TGTGCCAGCAGTTACGGCGGCCCCTATGGCTACACCTTC,CASSYGGPYGYTF
.,.,TRBJ2-2,TRBV7-9,TGTGCCAGCAGCTTCGCGAACACCGGGGAGCTGTTTTTT,CASSFANTGELFF
many,.,TRBJ2-3,TRBV5-5,TGTGCCAGCAGTCAGGGGAGGGGCTCCAGCACAGATACGCAGTATTTT,CASSQGRGSSTDTQYF
.,TRBD2,TRBJ2-3,TRBV20-1,TGCAGTGCTCGGACTAGCGCAGCAGATACGCAGTATTTT,CSARTSAADTQYF
.,TRBD2,TRBJ2-1,TRBV20-1,TGCAGTGCCCCTTCTCCGCGACTAGCGGGAGGCGAGCAGTTCTTC,CSAPSPRLAGGEQFF
.,.,TRBJ1-3,TRBV18,TGTGCCAGCTCACGTTTCGAGGGACGAGACTCTGGAAACACCATATATTTT,CASSRFEGRDSGNTIYF
few,TRBD2,TRBJ2-2,TRBV2,TGTGCCAGCTGCCGACTAGCGGTGAACACCGGGGAGCTGTTTTTT,CASCRLAVNTGELFF
few,TRBD2,TRBJ2-1,TRBV7-9,TGTGCCAGCAGCCCCCGACTAGCGGGAGATTATTCGGTCTCCTACAATGAGCAGTTCTTC,CASSPRLAGDYSVSYNEQFF
.,TRBD2,TRBJ2-3,TRBV7-8,TGTGCCAGCAGCTTAACCCAAATTCTAGCGGGAGACGATATAGATACGCAGTATTTT,CASSLTQILAGDDIDTQYF
few,.,TRBJ2-7,TRBV10-3,TGTGCCATCAGTCAGGAGACCTACGAGCAGTACTTC,CAISQETYEQYF
few,.,TRBJ2-2,TRBV4-3,TGCGCCAGCAGCCAGGGGCAGGCGAACACCGGGGAGCTGTTTTTT,CASSQGQANTGELFF
few,.,TRBJ2-2,TRBV4-1,TGCGCCAGCAGCCAGGGACGGGAAAGGGAGCTGTTTTTT,CASSQGRERELFF
few,TRBD1,TRBJ2-5,TRBV7-9,TGTGCCAGCAGCAAAACAGGGGCCCAAGAGACCCAGTACTTC,CASSKTGAQETQYF
.,.,TRBJ2-1,TRBV7-2,TGTGCCAGCAGCCAGACTAGCTCCTACAATGAGCAGTTCTTC,CASSQTSSYNEQFF
once,.,TRBJ2-4,TRBV12-3/TRBV12-4,TGTGCCAGCAGTGTGGCCGTCCTAGCCAAAAACATTCAGTACTTC,CASSVAVLAKNIQYF
.,.,TRBJ1-5,TRBV27,TGTGCCAGCAGTCGCGCCGGGAGCAATCAGCCCCAGCATTTT,CASSRAGSNQPQHF
.,.,TRBJ1-1,TRBV7-8,TGTGCCAGCAGGTCCAAAGGGCCTACCGTGAACACTGAAGCTTTCTTT,CASRSKGPTVNTEAFF
many,.,TRBJ1-2,TRBV7-3,TGTGCCAGCAGCTTAAAACAGGGTGGTGGCTACACCTTC,CASSLKQGGGYTF
.,TRBD2,TRBJ2-5,TRBV11-2,TGTGCCAGCAGCTTGGGCCCGGGACTAGAGGAAGAGACCCAGTACTTC,CASSLGPGLEEETQYF
.,TRBD1,TRBJ2-7,TRBV14,TGTGCCAGCAGCCTCTCAGGGACAGGGTACGGGCAGTACTTC,CASSLSGTGYGQYF
many,TRBD1,TRBJ2-3,TRBV7-9,TGTGCCAGCAGCGTAAGCAGGGGGCAGGAAGATACGCAGTATTTT,CASSVSRGQEDTQYF
.,.,TRBJ1-1,TRBV29-1,TGCAGCGCCCTCTCGGTCTCGGCTTTCTTT,CSALSVSAFF
few,TRBD1,TRBJ2-3,TRBV6-4,TGTGCCAGCAGTGACCGGATTTACAGGGGGACCCCACCAGCTCACACAGATACGCAGTATTTT,CASSDRIYRGTPPAHTDTQYF
.,.,TRBJ1-1,TRBV3-2,TGTGCCAGCAGCCAAGACAGGGGCACTGAAGCTTTCTTT,CASSQDRGTEAFF
.,TRBD1,TRBJ2-7,TRBV20-1,TGCAGTGCTAGACGGGACAGGGGCGCCTACGAGCAGTACTTC,CSARRDRGAYEQYF
many,TRBD1,TRBJ2-3,TRBV3-1,TGTGCCAGCAGCCAAGCTCTGGACAGGGAGGGCACAGATACGCAGTATTTT,CASSQALDREGTDTQYF
few,.,TRBJ1-6,TRBV9,TGTGCCAGCAGCGTACCTAATTCACCCCTCCACTTT,CASSVPNSPLHF
.,.,TRBJ1-2,TRBV20-1,TGCAGTGCTAGGGCCCCTCCCTATGACTACACCTTC,CSARAPPYDYTF
.,.,TRBJ2-7,TRBV11-3,TGTGCCAGCAGCTCACAACGGCGCTCCTACGAGCAGTACTTC,CASSSQRRSYEQYF
few,.,TRBJ2-7,TRBV6-2/TRBV6-3,TGTGCCGCAAGTCAGGGTTGGTACGAGCAGTACTTC,CAASQGWYEQYF
.,.,TRBJ1-5,TRBV28,TGTGCCAGCAGCCCGTACCACGGCAATCAGCCCCAGCATTTT,CASSPYHGNQPQHF
.,.,TRBJ1-1,TRBV7-2,TGTGCCAGCAGCATACCAGGTCCCCGGGGGCGAGCTTTCTTT,CASSIPGPRGRAFF
many,.,TRBJ2-1,TRBV29-1,TGCAGCGTTGTAGTCCAATACAATGAGCAGTTCTTC,CSVVVQYNEQFF
medium-sized,.,TRBJ1-1,TRBV7-3,TGTGCCAGCAGCTCCTTAGGGGGAACTGAAGCTTTCTTT,CASSSLGGTEAFF
few,.,TRBJ2-3,TRBV2,TGTGCCAGCACCCAGGGGGGACAGTCCACAGATACGCAGTATTTT,CASTQGGQSTDTQYF
.,.,TRBJ2-5,TRBV7-2,TGTGCCAGCAGCTTAGCGGGTTCTGCCCCAGAGACCCAGTACTTC,CASSLAGSAPETQYF
few,.,TRBJ2-7,TRBV5-1,TGCGCCAGCAGCTTGGATAGTCGAACCTACGAGCAGTACTTC,CASSLDSRTYEQYF
many,.,TRBJ2-7,TRBV20-1,TGCAGTGCAAGATTGAGGGGAACCGAGCAGTACTTC,CSARLRGTEQYF
.,.,TRBJ2-7,TRBV4-1,TGCGCCAGCAGCCAAGGGCTAGCCACCCACGAGCAGTACTTC,CASSQGLATHEQYF
few,.,TRBJ1-1,TRBV18,TGTGCCAGCTCACCACGAGCAGGGGTGAACACTGAAGCTTTCTTT,CASSPRAGVNTEAFF
.,.,TRBJ2-4,TRBV6-1,TGTGCCAGCTGGGATCAAGCCAAAAACATTCAGTACTTC,CASWDQAKNIQYF
.,TRBD2,TRBJ2-1,TRBV12-3/TRBV12-4,TGTGCCAGCAGTTTCGGACTAGCGGGACACAATGAGCAGTTCTTC,CASSFGLAGHNEQFF
.,TRBD2,TRBJ2-5,TRBV27,TGTGCCAGCAGTCCGAGCCTTCTAGCGGAAGAGACCCAGTACTTC,CASSPSLLAEETQYF